These 10 T cell receptor beta chains came from one sample sequenced in a study of blood T cell repertoires in COVID-19. Profiled with immunoSEQ multiplex PCR; TCRdb holds only in-frame clones, not every one. The sample holds a few hundred thousand clones; more than 75% are singletons and the top ten take just under 1%. The sequencing input was peripheral blood. These receptors all stem from a woman aged 40 to 50 who had recovered from COVID-19.

This CDR3 is CASSLDRGGTQYF. The CDR3 coding sequence is TGTGCCAGCAGCTTGGATAGGGGGGGGACCCAGTACTTC. V is TRBV5-4 and J is TRBJ2-5; D is possibly TRBD2 (7 bases). Between the trimmed V and J ends, which lost 0 bases and 7 bases, there was a span of 10 bases. CDR3 length equals 13 residues. Germline assignment: CDR1 SGHNT and CDR2 YYREEE (reference sequence).

A word on this clone: Different DNA sequences within this sample yield the same CDR3. This CDR3 is CASSPPGLAYNEQFF. As DNA, the CDR3 is TGTGCCAGCTCACCACCGGGACTAGCCTACAATGAGCAGTTCTTC. The genes are TRBV18 and TRBJ2-1, with 8 nucleotides matching TRBD2. The CDR3 is made up of 15 amino acids. CDR1 KGHSH and CDR2 LQKENI come from the germline V gene. J lost 2 bases, V lost 0 bases, and 0 bases had no gene match. Filled out from reference TRBV18 and TRBJ2-1, the complete variable domain reads NAGVMQNPRHLVRRRGQEARLRCSPMKGHSHVYWYRQLPEEGLKFMVYLQKENIIDESGMPKERFSAEFPKEGPSILRIQQVVRGDSAAYFCASSPPGLAYNEQFFGPGTRLTVL.

This clone is a singleton in its sample. The chain links TRBV12-2 to TRBJ2-7; the D call of TRBD1 is as the table states it, not checked on the DNA. TRBV12-2 is tagged as a pseudogene. The CDR3 has 14 residues. The CDR3, as DNA: TGTGCAAGTCGCTTTGGGGGCCCCTCCTACGAGCAGTACGTC. It is translated as CASRFGGPSYEQYV.

J is TRBJ2-1 and V is TRBV21-1; no check of the table's D call, TRBD1, against the DNA was made. TRBV21-1 is termed a pseudogene. The CDR3 has 16 amino acids. The CDR3 bases are TGTGCCAGCAGCAGTCTTAGGGGACAGGGGATCATGAGGCAGTTCTTC. Translating it yields CASSSLRGQGIMRQFF.

This chain joins TRBV6-2 or TRBV6-3 and TRBJ2-5; 13 bases map to TRBD2. The CDR3 consists of 21 residues. From germline, CDR1 is MNHEY and CDR2 SVGEGT. J lost 5 bases, V lost 4 bases, and 22 bases had no gene match. CDR3 region: CASSSTSGRYTLVPLRETQYF. The CDR3 nucleotides read TGTGCCAGCAGTTCGACTAGCGGGAGGTATACCCTAGTCCCCCTCAGGGAGACCCAGTACTTC.

A few counts support this clone. V gene TRBV10-1 combines with J gene TRBJ2-7, with 8 bases fitting TRBD1. Germline CDR1 WNHNN, CDR2 SYGVQD (reference sequence). The CDR3 is made up of 12 amino acids. V was clipped by 10 bases and J by 0 bases; unmatched bases: 2. The CDR3 DNA reads TGCGCCACCGACAGGGGCTCCTACGAGCAGTACGTC. It yields the protein CATDRGSYEQYV.

V usage is TRBV9 and J usage is TRBJ1-1; D is unclear. The CDR3 has 13 amino acids. Germline V CDR1 and CDR2: SGDLS, YYNGEE. V shed 4 bases and J shed 1 base, with 8 bases lying between them. CDR3: CASSPLGNTEAFF. The CDR3 DNA is TGTGCCAGCAGCCCACTCGGGAACACTGAAGCTTTCTTT.

This chain links TRBV19 with TRBJ1-1; D is unclear. Germline lookup yields CDR1 LNHDA and CDR2 SQIVND (reference sequence). The CDR3 is 14 residues long. V lost 5 bases and J lost 4, with 14 bases in between. CDR3 amino acids: CASSLRTRSTEAFF. The DNA of the CDR3 is TGTGCCAGTAGTTTGAGGACTCGGAGCACTGAAGCTTTCTTT.

The chain joins TRBV6-5 to TRBJ1-1; possible D gene TRBD1, 5 bases. There are 13 residues in the CDR3. CDR1 is MNHEY, CDR2 SVGAGI, per germline. V shed 7 bases and J shed 4 bases, with 13 bases lying between them. DNA of the CDR3: TGTGCCAGCACCCCGGGCAGGGCCACTGAAGCTTTCTTT. This translates into CASTPGRATEAFF.

This rearrangement joins TRBV9 to TRBJ1-5, with D tentatively TRBD1 (5 bases). The germline V and J ends were trimmed by 4 bases and 0 bases, with 11 bases remaining between them. The CDR3 spans 15 residues. Germline CDR1 is SGDLS and CDR2 is YYNGEE. The CDR3 protein is CASSLRGGSNQPQHF. Written as DNA, the CDR3 is TGTGCCAGCAGCCTCCGGGGGGGTAGCAATCAGCCCCAGCATTTT. Together with reference TRBV9 and TRBJ1-5, the CDR3 gives the full variable domain: DSGVTQTPKHLITATGQRVTLRCSPRSGDLSVYWYQQSLDQGLQFLIQYYNGEERAKGNILERFSAQQFPDLHSELNLSSLELGDSALYFCASSLRGGSNQPQHFGDGTRLSIL.